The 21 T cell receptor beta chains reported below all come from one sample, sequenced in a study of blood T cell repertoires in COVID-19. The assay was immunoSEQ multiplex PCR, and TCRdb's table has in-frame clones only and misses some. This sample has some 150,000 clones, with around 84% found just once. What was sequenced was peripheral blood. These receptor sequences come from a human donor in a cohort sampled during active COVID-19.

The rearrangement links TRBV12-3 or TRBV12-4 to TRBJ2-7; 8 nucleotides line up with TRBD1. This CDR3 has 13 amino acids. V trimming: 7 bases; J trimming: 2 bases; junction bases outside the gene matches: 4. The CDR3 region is CASTRTGPYEQYF. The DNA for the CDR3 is TGTGCCAGCACCCGGACAGGGCCCTACGAGCAGTACTTC.

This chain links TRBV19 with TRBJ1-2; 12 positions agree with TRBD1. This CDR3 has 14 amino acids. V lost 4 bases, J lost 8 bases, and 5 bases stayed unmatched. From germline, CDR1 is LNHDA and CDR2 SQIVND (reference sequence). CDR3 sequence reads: CASSKGQGAEGYTF. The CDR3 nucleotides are TGTGCCAGTAGTAAGGGACAGGGGGCTGAGGGCTACACCTTC.

As DNA, the CDR3 is TGTGCCAGCAGCAAACTTCCAGCGGGGGGGAACACCATATATTTT. It specifies CASSKLPAGGNTIYF. This sequence joins TRBV7-2 and TRBJ1-3; weak D call: TRBD1 (5 bases). The ends were cut back, 5 bases at V and 7 bases at J, with 18 bases in the middle. Germline-derived CDR1 and CDR2 are SGHTA and FQGNSA. The CDR3 extends over 15 amino acids.

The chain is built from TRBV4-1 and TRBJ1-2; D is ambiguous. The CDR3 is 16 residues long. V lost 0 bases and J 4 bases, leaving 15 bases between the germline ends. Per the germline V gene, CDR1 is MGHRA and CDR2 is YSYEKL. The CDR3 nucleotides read TGCGCCAGCAGCCAAGAAATCAGACACCCTGGCTATGGCTACACCTTC. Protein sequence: CASSQEIRHPGYGYTF.

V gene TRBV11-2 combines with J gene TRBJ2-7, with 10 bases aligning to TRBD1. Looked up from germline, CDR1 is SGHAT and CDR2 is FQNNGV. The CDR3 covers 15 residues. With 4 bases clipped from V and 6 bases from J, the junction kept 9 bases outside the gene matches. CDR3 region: CASSSRDRGLREQYF. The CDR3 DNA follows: TGTGCCAGCAGCTCCCGGGACAGGGGCCTCCGCGAGCAGTACTTC.

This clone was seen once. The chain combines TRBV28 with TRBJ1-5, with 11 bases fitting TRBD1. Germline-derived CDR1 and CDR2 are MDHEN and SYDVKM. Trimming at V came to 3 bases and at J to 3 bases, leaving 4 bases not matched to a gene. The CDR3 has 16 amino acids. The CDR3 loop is CASSFGTGGFNQPQHF. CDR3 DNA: TGTGCCAGCAGTTTTGGGACAGGGGGTTTCAATCAGCCCCAGCATTTT. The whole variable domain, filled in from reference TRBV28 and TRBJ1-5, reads DVKVTQSSRYLVKRTGEKVFLECVQDMDHENMFWYRQDPGLGLRLIYFSYDVKMKEKGDIPEGYSVSREKKERFSLILESASTNQTSMYLCASSFGTGGFNQPQHFGDGTRLSIL.

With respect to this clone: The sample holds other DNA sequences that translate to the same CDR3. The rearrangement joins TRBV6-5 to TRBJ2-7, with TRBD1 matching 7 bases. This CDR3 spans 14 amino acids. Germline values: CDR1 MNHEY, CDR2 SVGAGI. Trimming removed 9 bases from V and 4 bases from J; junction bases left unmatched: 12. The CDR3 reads CASSPGTDVYEQYF. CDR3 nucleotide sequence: TGTGCCAGTAGTCCCGGGACAGATGTATACGAGCAGTACTTC.

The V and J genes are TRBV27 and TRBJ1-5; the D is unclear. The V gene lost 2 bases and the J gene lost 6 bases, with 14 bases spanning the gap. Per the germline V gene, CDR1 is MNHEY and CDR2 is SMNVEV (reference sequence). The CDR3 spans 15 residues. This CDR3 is CASSLEGIKGQPQHF. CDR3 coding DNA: TGTGCCAGCAGTTTAGAGGGAATTAAGGGTCAGCCCCAGCATTTT.

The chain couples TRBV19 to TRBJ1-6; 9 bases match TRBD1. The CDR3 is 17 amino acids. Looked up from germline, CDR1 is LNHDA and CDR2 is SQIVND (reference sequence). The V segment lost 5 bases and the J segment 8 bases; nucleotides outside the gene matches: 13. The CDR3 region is CASSASQGADWYSPLHF. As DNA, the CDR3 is TGTGCCAGTAGTGCATCACAGGGGGCGGACTGGTATTCACCCCTCCACTTT.

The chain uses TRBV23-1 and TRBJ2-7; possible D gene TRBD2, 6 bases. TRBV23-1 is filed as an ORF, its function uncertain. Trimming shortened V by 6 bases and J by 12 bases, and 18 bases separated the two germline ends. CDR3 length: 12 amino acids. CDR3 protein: CASRGGGEDRYF. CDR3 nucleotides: TGCGCCAGCAGGGGAGGCGGGGAGGACCGGTACTTC.

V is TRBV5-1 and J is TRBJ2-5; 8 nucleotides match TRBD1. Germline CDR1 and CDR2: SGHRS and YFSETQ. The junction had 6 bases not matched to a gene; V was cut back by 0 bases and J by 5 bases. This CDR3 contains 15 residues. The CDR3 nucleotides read TGCGCCAGCAGCTTGGGCGGGGACAGGCGGGAGACCCAGTACTTC. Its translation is CASSLGGDRRETQYF.

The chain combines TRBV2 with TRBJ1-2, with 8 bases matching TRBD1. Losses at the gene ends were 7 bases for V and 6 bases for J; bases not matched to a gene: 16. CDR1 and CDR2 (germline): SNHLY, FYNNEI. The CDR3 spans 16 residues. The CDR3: CASTDPDRVWNDGYTF. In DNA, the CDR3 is TGTGCCAGCACCGACCCGGACAGGGTTTGGAACGATGGCTACACCTTC.

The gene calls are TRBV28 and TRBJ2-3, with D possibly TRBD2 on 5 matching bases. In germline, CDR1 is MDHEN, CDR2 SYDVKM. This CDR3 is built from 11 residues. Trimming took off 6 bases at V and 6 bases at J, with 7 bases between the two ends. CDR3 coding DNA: TGTGCCAGCAGGGGAGTGGATACGCAGTATTTT. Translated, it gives CASRGVDTQYF.

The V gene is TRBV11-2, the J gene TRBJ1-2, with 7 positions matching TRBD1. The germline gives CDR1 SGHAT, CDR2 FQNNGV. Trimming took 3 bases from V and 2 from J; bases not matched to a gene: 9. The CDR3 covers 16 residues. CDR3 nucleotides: TGTGCCAGCAGCTTTAGCCAGGGGGGTGCCAACTATGGCTACACCTTC. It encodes CASSFSQGGANYGYTF.

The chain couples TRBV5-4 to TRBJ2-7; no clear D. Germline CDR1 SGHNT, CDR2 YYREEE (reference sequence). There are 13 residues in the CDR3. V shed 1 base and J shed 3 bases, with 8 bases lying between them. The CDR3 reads CASSLSQSYEQYF. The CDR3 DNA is TGTGCCAGCAGCTTGTCACAGAGCTACGAGCAGTACTTC.

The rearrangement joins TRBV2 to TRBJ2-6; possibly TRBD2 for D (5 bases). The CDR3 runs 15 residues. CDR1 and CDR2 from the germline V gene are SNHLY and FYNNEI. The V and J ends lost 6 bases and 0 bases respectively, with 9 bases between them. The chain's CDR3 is CASSPDFSGANVLTF. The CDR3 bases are TGTGCCAGCAGCCCGGACTTCTCTGGGGCCAACGTCCTGACTTTC.

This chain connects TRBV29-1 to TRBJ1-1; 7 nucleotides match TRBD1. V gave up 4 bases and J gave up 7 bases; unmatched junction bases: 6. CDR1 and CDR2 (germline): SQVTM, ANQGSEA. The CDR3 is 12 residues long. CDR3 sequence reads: CSVGQGNVEAFF. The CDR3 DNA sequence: TGCAGCGTTGGACAGGGAAACGTTGAAGCTTTCTTT.

The CDR3, as DNA: TGTGCCAGCAGCGTAGAAGTGGGACAGGGTCGAGATACGCAGTATTTT. This encodes CASSVEVGQGRDTQYF. The chain links TRBV9 to TRBJ2-3; 9 bases are shared with TRBD1. The CDR3 covers 16 residues. V shed 0 bases, J shed 5 bases, and the junction held 7 bases outside the gene matches. The V gene's germline CDR1 is SGDLS and CDR2 YYNGEE. Together with reference TRBV9 and TRBJ2-3, the CDR3 gives the full variable domain: DSGVTQTPKHLITATGQRVTLRCSPRSGDLSVYWYQQSLDQGLQFLIQYYNGEERAKGNILERFSAQQFPDLHSELNLSSLELGDSALYFCASSVEVGQGRDTQYFGPGTRLTVL.

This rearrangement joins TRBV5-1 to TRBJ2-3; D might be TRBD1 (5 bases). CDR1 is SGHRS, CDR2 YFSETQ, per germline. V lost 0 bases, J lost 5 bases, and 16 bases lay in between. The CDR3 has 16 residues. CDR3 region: CASSLEGRVILDTQYF. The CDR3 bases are TGCGCCAGCAGCTTGGAAGGCAGGGTGATATTAGATACGCAGTATTTT. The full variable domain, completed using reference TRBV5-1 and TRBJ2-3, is KAGVTQTPRYLIKTRGQQVTLSCSPISGHRSVSWYQQTPGQGLQFLFEYFSETQRNKGNFPGRFSGRQFSNSRSEMNVSTLELGDSALYLCASSLEGRVILDTQYFGPGTRLTVL.

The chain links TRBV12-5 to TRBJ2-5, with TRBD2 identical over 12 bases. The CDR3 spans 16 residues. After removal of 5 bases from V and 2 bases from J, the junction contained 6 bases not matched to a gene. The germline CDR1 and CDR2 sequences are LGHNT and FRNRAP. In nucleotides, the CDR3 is TGTGCTAGTGGTCTGGGGCTAGCGGGAGGGCAAGAGACCCAGTACTTC. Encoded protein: CASGLGLAGGQETQYF. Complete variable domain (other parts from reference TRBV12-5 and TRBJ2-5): DARVTQTPRHKVTEMGQEVTMRCQPILGHNTVFWYRQTMMQGLELLAYFRNRAPLDDSGMPKDRFSAEMPDATLATLKIQPSEPRDSAVYFCASGLGLAGGQETQYFGPGTRLLVL.

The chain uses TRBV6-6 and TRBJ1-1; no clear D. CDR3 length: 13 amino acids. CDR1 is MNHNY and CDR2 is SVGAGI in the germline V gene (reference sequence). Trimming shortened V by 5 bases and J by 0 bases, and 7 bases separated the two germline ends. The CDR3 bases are TGTGCCAGCAGTCTCGGTGTGAACACTGAAGCTTTCTTT. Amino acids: CASSLGVNTEAFF.